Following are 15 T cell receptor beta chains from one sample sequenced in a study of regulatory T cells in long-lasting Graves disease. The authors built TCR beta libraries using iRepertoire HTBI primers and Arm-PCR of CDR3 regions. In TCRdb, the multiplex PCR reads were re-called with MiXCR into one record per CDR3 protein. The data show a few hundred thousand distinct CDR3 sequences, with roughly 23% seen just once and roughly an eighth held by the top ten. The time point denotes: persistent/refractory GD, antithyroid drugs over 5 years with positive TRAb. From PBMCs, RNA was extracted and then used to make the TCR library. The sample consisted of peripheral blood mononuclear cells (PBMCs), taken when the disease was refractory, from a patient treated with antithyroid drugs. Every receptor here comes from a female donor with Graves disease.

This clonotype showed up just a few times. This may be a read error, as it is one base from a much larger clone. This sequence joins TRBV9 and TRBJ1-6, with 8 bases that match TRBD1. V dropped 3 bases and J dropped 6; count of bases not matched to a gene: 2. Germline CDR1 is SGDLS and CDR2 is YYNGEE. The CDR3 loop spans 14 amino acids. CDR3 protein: CASSADRGNSPLHF. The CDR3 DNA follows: TGTGCCAGCAGCGCCGACAGGGGTAATTCACCCCTCCACTTT. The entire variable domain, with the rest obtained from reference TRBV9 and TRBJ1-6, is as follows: DSGVTQTPKHLITATGQRVTLRCSPRSGDLSVYWYQQSLDQGLQFLIQYYNGEERAKGNILERFSAQQFPDLHSELNLSSLELGDSALYFCASSADRGNSPLHFGNGTRLTVT.

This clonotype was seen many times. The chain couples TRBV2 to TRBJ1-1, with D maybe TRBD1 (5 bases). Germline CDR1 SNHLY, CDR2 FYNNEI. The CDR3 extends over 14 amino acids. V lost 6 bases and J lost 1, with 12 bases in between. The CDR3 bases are TGTGCCAGCAGGTGGAGGGGCGAGAACACTGAAGCTTTCTTT. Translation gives CASRWRGENTEAFF.

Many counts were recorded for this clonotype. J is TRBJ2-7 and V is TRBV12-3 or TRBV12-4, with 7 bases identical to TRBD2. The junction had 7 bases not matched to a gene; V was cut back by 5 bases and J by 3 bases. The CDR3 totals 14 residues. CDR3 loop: CASSTPGTNYEQYF. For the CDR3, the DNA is TGTGCCAGCAGTACGCCTGGGACTAACTACGAGCAGTACTTC.

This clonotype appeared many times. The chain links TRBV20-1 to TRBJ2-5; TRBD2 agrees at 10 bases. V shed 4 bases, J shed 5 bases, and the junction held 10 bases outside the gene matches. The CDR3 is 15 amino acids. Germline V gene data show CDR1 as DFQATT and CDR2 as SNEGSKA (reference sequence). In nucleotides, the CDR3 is TGCAGTGCTATTTCGGGGACTAGCGCGTCGGAGACCCAGTACTTC. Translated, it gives CSAISGTSASETQYF.

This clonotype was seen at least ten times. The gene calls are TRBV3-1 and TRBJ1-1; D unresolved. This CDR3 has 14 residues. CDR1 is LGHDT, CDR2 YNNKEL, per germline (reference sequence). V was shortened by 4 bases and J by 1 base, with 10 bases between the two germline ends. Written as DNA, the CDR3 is TGTGCCAGCAGCCTCGCTCAACCGAACACTGAAGCTTTCTTT. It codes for CASSLAQPNTEAFF.

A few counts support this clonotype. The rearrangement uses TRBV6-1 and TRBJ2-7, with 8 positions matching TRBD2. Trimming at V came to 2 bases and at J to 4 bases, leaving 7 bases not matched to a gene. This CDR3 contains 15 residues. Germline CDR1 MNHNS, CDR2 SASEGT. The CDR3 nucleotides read TGTGCCAGCAGTGAACACAGCGGGAGTCTGTACGAGCAGTACTTC. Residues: CASSEHSGSLYEQYF.

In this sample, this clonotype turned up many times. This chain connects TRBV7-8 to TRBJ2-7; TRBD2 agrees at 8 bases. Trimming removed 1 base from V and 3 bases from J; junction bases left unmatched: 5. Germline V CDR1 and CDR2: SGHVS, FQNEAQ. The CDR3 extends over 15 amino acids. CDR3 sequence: CASSLGASGYYEQYF. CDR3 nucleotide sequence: TGTGCCAGCAGCTTAGGGGCTAGCGGGTACTACGAGCAGTACTTC.

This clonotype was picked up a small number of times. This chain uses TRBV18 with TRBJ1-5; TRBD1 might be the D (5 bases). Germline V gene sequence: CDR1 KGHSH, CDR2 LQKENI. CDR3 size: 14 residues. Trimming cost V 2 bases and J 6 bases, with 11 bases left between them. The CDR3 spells CASSPNQGGQPQHF. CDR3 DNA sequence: TGTGCCAGCTCACCAAATCAGGGCGGTCAGCCCCAGCATTTT.

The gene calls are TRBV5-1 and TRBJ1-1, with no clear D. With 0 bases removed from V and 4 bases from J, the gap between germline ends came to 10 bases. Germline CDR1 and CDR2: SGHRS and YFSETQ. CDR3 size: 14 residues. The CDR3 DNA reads TGCGCCAGCAGCTTGGGTGGAGGCCCCACTGAAGCTTTCTTT. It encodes CASSLGGGPTEAFF. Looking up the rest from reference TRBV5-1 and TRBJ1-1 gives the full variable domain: KAGVTQTPRYLIKTRGQQVTLSCSPISGHRSVSWYQQTPGQGLQFLFEYFSETQRNKGNFPGRFSGRQFSNSRSEMNVSTLELGDSALYLCASSLGGGPTEAFFGQGTRLTVV.

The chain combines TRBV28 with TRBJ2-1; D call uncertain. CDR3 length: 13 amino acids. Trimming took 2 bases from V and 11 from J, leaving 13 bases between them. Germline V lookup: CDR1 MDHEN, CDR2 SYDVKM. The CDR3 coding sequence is TGTGCCAGCAGTTTAGTCAACCCAAGGAAGCAGTTCTTC. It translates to CASSLVNPRKQFF.

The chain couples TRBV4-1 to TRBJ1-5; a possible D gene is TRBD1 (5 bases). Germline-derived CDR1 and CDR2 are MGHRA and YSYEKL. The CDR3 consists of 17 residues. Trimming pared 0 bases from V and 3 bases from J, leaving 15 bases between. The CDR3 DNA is TGCGCCAGCAGCCAAGACCCCCAGGGAGGCCCCAATCAGCCCCAGCATTTT. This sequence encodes CASSQDPQGGPNQPQHF.

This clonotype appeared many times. The DNA of the CDR3 is TGTGCCAGCAGTTTAAGAGGGGGGAAGGCTGAAGCTTTCTTT. Its translation is CASSLRGGKAEAFF. J is TRBJ1-1 and V is TRBV12-3 or TRBV12-4, with TRBD1 as a possible D gene (6 bases). The CDR3 contains 14 residues. Trimming shortened V by 2 bases and J by 6 bases, and 13 bases separated the two germline ends.

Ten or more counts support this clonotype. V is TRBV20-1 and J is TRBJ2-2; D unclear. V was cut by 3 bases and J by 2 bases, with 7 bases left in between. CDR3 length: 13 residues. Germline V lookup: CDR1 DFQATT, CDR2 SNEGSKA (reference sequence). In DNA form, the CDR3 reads TGCAGTGCTAGTTGGGATAACACCGGGGAGCTGTTTTTT. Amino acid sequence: CSASWDNTGELFF.

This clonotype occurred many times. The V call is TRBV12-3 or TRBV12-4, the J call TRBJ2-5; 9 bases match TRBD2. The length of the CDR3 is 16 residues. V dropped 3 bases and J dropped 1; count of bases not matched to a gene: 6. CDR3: CASSLGLAGLQETQYF. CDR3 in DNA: TGTGCCAGCAGTTTGGGCCTAGCGGGGCTCCAAGAGACCCAGTACTTC.

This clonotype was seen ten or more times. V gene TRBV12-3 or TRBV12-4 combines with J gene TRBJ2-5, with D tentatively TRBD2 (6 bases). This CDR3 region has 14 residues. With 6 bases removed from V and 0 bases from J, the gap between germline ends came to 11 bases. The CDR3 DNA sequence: TGTGCCAGCAGCCCTGGGGACTACCAAGAGACCCAGTACTTC. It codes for CASSPGDYQETQYF.